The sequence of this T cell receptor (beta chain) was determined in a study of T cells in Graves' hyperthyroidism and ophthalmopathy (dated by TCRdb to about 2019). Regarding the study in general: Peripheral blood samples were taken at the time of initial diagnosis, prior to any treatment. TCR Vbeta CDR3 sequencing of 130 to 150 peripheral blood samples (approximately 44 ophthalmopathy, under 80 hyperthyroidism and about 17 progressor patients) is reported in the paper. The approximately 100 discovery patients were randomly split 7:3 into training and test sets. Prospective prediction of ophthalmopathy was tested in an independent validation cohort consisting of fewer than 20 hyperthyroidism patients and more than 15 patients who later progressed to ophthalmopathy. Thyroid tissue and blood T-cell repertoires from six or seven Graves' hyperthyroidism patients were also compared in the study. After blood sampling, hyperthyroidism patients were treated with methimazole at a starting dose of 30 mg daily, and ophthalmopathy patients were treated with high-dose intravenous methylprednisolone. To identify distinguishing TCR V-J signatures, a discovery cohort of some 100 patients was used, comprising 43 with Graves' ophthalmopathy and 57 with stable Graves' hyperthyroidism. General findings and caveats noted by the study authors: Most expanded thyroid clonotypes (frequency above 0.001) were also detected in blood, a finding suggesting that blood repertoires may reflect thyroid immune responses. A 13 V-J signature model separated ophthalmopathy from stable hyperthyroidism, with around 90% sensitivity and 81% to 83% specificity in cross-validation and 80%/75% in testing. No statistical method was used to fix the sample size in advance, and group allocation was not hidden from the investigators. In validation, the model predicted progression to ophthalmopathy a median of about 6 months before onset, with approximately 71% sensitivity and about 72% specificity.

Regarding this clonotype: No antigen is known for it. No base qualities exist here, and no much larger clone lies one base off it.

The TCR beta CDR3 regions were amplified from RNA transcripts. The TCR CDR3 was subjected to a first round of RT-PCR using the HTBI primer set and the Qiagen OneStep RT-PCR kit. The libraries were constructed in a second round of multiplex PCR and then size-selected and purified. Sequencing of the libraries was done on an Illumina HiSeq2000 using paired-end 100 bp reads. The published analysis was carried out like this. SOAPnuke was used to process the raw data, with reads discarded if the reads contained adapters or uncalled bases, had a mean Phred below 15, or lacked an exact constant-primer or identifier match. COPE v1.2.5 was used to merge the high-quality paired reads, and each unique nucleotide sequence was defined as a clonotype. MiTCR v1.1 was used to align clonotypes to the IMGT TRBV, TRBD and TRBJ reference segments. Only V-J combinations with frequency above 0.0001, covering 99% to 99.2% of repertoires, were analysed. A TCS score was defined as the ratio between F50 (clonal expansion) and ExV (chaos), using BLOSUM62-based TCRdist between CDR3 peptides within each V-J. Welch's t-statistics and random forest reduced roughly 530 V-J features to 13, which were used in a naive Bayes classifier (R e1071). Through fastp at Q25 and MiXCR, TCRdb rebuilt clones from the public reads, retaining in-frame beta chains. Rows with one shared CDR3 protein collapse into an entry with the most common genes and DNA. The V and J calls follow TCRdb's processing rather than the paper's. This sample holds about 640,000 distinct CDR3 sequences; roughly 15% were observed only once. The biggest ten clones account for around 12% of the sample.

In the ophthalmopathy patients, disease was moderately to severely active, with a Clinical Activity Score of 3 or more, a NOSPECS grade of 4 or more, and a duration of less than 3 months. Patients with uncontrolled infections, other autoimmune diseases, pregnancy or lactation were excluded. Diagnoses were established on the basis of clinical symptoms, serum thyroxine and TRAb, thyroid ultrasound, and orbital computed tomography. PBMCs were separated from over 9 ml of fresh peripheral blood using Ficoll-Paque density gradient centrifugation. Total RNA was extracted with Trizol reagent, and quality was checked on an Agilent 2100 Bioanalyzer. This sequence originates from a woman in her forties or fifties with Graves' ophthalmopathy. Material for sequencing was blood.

The CDR3: CASSETLEGKLFF. The DNA sequence reads TGCGCCAGCAGTGAAACCTTGGAGGGAAAACTGTTTTTT. The chain is made from TRBV5-1 and TRBJ1-4; confidence is insufficient to name the D gene. The CDR3 runs 13 amino acids, cysteine and phenylalanine included. Left in the record is the CDR3 DNA by itself, 39 bases read in frame from the first base. The germline V gene specifies SGHRS as CDR1 and YFSETQ as CDR2. The germline ends are 15 bases apart after V is trimmed by 5 bases and J by 10 bases.